What follows describes a single TCR beta chain. Its specificity is not known. Using a J-beta primer mix together with a sample-barcoded 5' primer, a second PCR was run for roughly 6 to 11 cycles. TCRdb re-called the 5' RACE reads through MiXCR, storing one row per CDR3 protein. This table has hundreds of thousands of distinct CDR3 sequences, 45% to 70% appearing once. The entry originates in a study of blood T cells in healthy people across ages. Notes on the study in general: There was no known CMV status for donors, so expanded clonotype changes were possibly confounded.

CDR1 is SGDLS, CDR2 YYNGEE, per germline. There are 17 residues in the CDR3. Germline trimming cut 2 bases from V and 5 bases from J; bases unmatched to any gene: 10. Sequenced sample: blood. This receptor was identified in a man aged 40-49 years in good health. V and J are TRBV9 and TRBJ2-4, with 10 nucleotides matching TRBD2. CDR3 bases: TGTGCCAGCAGCGTTAGGGCTAGCGGGGGTACCGAAAACATTCAGTACTTC. It is translated as CASSVRASGGTENIQYF.